This T cell receptor beta chain was obtained from a study of control samples from healthy donors and cancer patients. Clones were sequenced by immunoSEQ multiplex PCR, and TCRdb holds only the in-frame ones, with some missing. The sample carries roughly 130,000 clones, approximately 92% recorded once. This CDR3 has 15 residues. From germline, CDR1 is GTSNPN and CDR2 SVGIG (reference sequence). Trimming removed 2 bases from V and 9 bases from J, with 20 bases in between. V and J are TRBV30 and TRBJ2-1, with D hard to call. The receptor was derived from a man aged 25 to 40 in good health. Sequenced sample: blood. The CDR3 is CAWSSRALTQVEQFF. As DNA, the CDR3 is TGTGCCTGGAGTTCCCGGGCCCTTACGCAAGTTGAGCAGTTCTTC.